This T cell receptor beta chain was identified in a study of T cell clusters in autoimmune cytopenias. Whole-study findings and limits: The cluster-lack signature was not seen for secondary cytopenia versus chronic lymphocytic leukemia. Physiological T cell clusters of healthy donors were apparently absent in primary autoimmune cytopenia patients.

Multiplex touch-down PCR amplified TRB using TRB-A and TRB-B pools in one tube. Reanalyzing the multiplex PCR reads, TCRdb keeps one entry per CDR3 protein, without DNA. This sample contains around 4,800 distinct CDR3 sequences. This clonotype is deemed medium-sized by its frequency. The antigen remains undetermined. Each sample's input was around 250 ng genomic DNA, some 38,000 genome equivalents. The source is a human donor with an autoimmune cytopenia or autoimmune hepatitis (not recorded which). Sequenced material: peripheral blood.

The CDR3 is CSARDPPGGGTDTQYF. The chain carries TRBV20-1 and TRBJ2-3; TCRdb gives TRBD1 as the D gene, but with no DNA this cannot be confirmed. The germline gives CDR1 DFQATT, CDR2 SNEGSKA (reference sequence). The CDR3 contains 16 residues.